This T cell receptor (beta chain) comes out of a study of shared clonotypes between healthy human individuals (dated by TCRdb to 2020 to 2022). Background on the whole study: A couple of women and three men aged 18 to 49 years were included in the cohort. For each donor, CD4 naive and CD4 memory were each run on three plates, CD8 naive on two plates, and CD8 memory on one plate. To estimate repertoire size and how much clonotypes are shared between individuals, the study performed deep sequencing of blood TCR repertoires from a few healthy adults. To increase sequencing depth and limit assay-specific biases, TCR repertoire library preparation and sequencing were carried out by different laboratories using diverse techniques. Leukapheresis yielded between about 0.9 and 10 billion PBMCs per donor. What the work shows at the level of the full study, not this receptor alone: Naive subsets generally had larger estimated clonotype richness than memory subsets did. Across a few donors, approximately 5% of naive CD4, approximately 3.5% of naive CD8, 2.3% of memory CD4, and approximately 0.4% of memory CD8 clonotypes were shared. Compared with non-shared clonotypes, clonotypes shared by all four sorted-subset donors had higher generation probabilities. Even with the large sequencing depth, rarefaction of the sorted-subset datasets indicated that sequencing was incomplete. Because the study included a small number of donors, the genetic and exposure-history diversity represented was limited. Pairwise subsampling led to the expectation that sequencing depth would affect the degree of clonotype sharing among donors. Sampling was restricted to blood, and TCR repertoires in tissue are likely to differ from TCR repertoires in blood.

Using the deep immunoSEQ assay, TCR CDR3 regions were amplified from genomic DNA by multiplex PCR. For each cell subset, the extracted genomic DNA was distributed evenly across all wells of several immunoSEQ 96-well plates, and each plate served as one replicate. For sorted subsets, each replicate PCR was loaded with 200 ng genomic DNA, equivalent to 25,000 to 35,000 T cell genomes. Purified libraries were measured with a Qubit 3.0 fluorometer, size-checked on a Bioanalyzer 2100, and measured again with the KAPA Library Quantification kit. Every immunoSEQ 96-well plate was sequenced on a separate single-read 150-cycle Illumina NextSeq 550 flow cell. Processing in the source paper ran as follows. Because only junctional sequences without quality scores were contained in the immunoSEQ output, filtering matching that applied to full-length reads could not be performed. To assign V/J genes and CDR3, sequences were annotated against IMGT germline references using PyIR, a Python wrapper for IgBLAST v1.9. Reads were filtered out if the reads had weak V/J assignments (E-value above 1e-6), no CDR3, stop codons, out-of-frame junctions, or ambiguous translated residues. V3J clonotypes were defined as sequences sharing the same inferred V gene, J gene, and CDR3 amino acid sequence. Percentage overlap between repertoires was calculated by dividing the number of shared unique clonotypes by the size of the smaller repertoire. RTK rarefaction, the Chao1 estimator, and Recon v2.1 estimates of unobserved clonotypes were used to assess repertoire richness. For all TCRbeta clonotypes obtained by the gDNA method from a few donors, generation probabilities were computed with OLGA. In its TCRdb copy, this immuneACCESS table keeps in-frame sequences only and misses some clones. Where compared with another copy, unresolved V genes explain less than half of these, and the others have no known cause. V, J and clone size reflect that table, while D and trimming were determined from the DNA. Within this sample are about 1.4 million clones, with over 95% of them counted one time only. Of the sample, about 1% is held by the ten largest clones.

As for this clone: Its antigen is not yet known. Base qualities were left out, and no much larger clone turns up one base away.

Spanning cysteine to phenylalanine, the CDR3 consists of 15 amino acids. Only CDR3 DNA is held: 45 bases, read in frame from base 1. The germline V and J ends show losses of 1 base and 5 bases respectively, and no gene match explains 4 bases of the junction. CDR1 and CDR2, looked up from the germline V gene, are SNHLY and FYNNEI. Donors were healthy HIV-negative adults with no recently reported acute infections or vaccinations. All donors were Caucasian adults living in Nashville, Tennessee, USA. CD4+ T cells were enriched by magnetic negative selection, after which naive cells were positively selected on CD45RA and the negative fraction was taken as the memory subset. Blood was obtained by leukapheresis, after which PBMCs were separated by Ficoll-Histopaque density gradient centrifugation and cryopreserved in liquid nitrogen vapor phase. Purity and quantity of every magnetically sorted T cell population were checked by analytical flow cytometry. Genomic DNA was isolated from each sorted fraction and quantified by UV absorbance on a Nanodrop 2000c.

This TCR was sampled from a man aged 25-45 years in good health. The chain couples TRBV2 to TRBJ2-7, and 11 junctional nucleotides match TRBD2. Sequences were obtained from naive CD4+ T cells sorted from blood. The cell subset or site tag for this specimen amounts to: CD45RA+ positively selected. The nucleotide sequence is TGTGCCAGCAGTGAAGTACTAGCGGGAGTCCACGAGCAGTACTTC. Its product reads: CASSEVLAGVHEQYF.